This T cell receptor (beta chain) was captured by sequencing in a study of liver allograft versus peripheral blood T cells. The overall study: Hepatic allograft T cell receptor repertoires were evaluated relative to those present in recipients' peripheral blood. Findings and caveats of the study: Peripheral blood reportedly held T cell receptor repertoires that differed from those inside liver allografts.

By frequency in the sample, this clonotype is medium-sized (0.01 to 0.1%). What it recognizes is unknown. Germline V gene lookup returns CDR1 KGHSH and CDR2 LQKENI. The V gene lost 0 bases and the J gene lost 5 bases, with 13 bases spanning the gap. The CDR3 is 15 amino acids. TCRdb recomputed calls from the reads with MiXCR, one row per CDR3 protein. Here the sample spans over 10,000 distinct CDR3 sequences, about a fifth being singletons. This sequence originates from a human patient who had a liver transplant. These T cells may partly come from the graft donor. The rearrangement uses TRBV18 and TRBJ2-5; TRBD1 might be the D (5 bases). The CDR3 protein is CASSPPGNRLETQYF. DNA of the CDR3: TGTGCCAGCTCACCACCAGGGAACAGGCTGGAGACCCAGTACTTC.